These T cell receptor beta chains were read from a single sample in a study of T-cell memory formation after mild COVID-19. Via MiXCR, TCRdb re-called the 5' RACE reads, giving one row per CDR3 protein. This sample yields approximately 580,000 distinct CDR3 sequences, of which approximately 20% are seen a single time; around 13% belongs to the top ten. Material for sequencing was PBMCs or a T cell subset sorted from them (not recorded which). These TCRs come from an adult woman who had mild COVID-19 (a few samples of this study predate the infection). Cell type and time point are not known. The CDR3 runs from the conserved cysteine through the conserved F or W. The D gene is left open where the match is weak. Only some rows state a clone size, as once, few, many or a class for expanded clones.

>few|-|TRBV11-2|15|TRBJ2-4
TGTGCCAGCAGCTTCGGGCAGACAAACAAAAACATTCAGTACTTC
CASSFGQTNKNIQYF
>-|-|TRBV2|13|TRBJ2-1
TGTGCCAGCAGCGGGAACGGCTTGGTTGAGCAGTTCTTC
CASSGNGLVEQFF
>-|-|TRBV4-1|16|TRBJ2-3
TGCGCCAGCAGCCAAGTACAAAAGGGGATCCCAGATACGCAGTATTTT
CASSQVQKGIPDTQYF
>few|-|TRBV15|17|TRBJ2-1
TGTGCCACCAGCAGGGAACGAGGGGGTAGCTCCTACAATGAGCAGTTCTTC
CATSRERGGSSYNEQFF
>few|-|TRBV30|15|TRBJ2-5
TGTGCCTGGAGTGTACTCGGCGGGGTGAAGGAGACCCAGTACTTC
CAWSVLGGVKETQYF
>-|-|TRBV5-1|15|TRBJ2-3
TGCGCCAGCAGCTCCAGGGTTACAGGAACAGATACGCAGTATTTT
CASSSRVTGTDTQYF
>few|-|TRBV30|13|TRBJ2-7
TGTGCCTGGATACGAGCGGATGGTTACGAGCAGTACTTC
CAWIRADGYEQYF
>-|TRBD2|TRBV7-8|16|TRBJ2-5
TGTGCCAGCAGCTACAGACTAGCGGGGGGGCTGGAGACCCAGTACTTC
CASSYRLAGGLETQYF
>-|-|TRBV7-2|15|TRBJ1-1
TGTGCCAGCAGCGCCGGAGGAGGGATGAACACTGAAGCTTTCTTT
CASSAGGGMNTEAFF
>-|TRBD2|TRBV6-6|16|TRBJ2-4
TGTGCCAGCAGTTCCGGGACTAGCGACGCCAAAAACATTCAGTACTTC
CASSSGTSDAKNIQYF
>few|TRBD2|TRBV7-9|15|TRBJ2-1
TGTGCCAGCAGCTTCGCGGGAGTTTCCTACAATGAGCAGTTCTTC
CASSFAGVSYNEQFF
>-|-|TRBV20-1|14|TRBJ2-2
TGCAGTGCTAGAGTGGGGTTGGACACCGGGGAGCTGTTTTTT
CSARVGLDTGELFF
>-|-|TRBV27|15|TRBJ2-3
TGTGCCAGCAGTGCCCGGAAGCTTTACACAGATACGCAGTATTTT
CASSARKLYTDTQYF